This is a list of T cell receptor beta chains from one sample in a study of blood T cells in healthy people across ages. Each CDR3 protein gets one entry after TCRdb re-called the 5' RACE reads with MiXCR. The sample has around 700,000 distinct CDR3 sequences, roughly 25% seen once. These records were also assigned to another study, of T cells of mothers and their children.

Specimen: blood. All receptors come from a boy aged 5-17 years in good health. CDR3s include the opening cysteine and the closing phenylalanine or tryptophan. A D gene is named only where the DNA matches it firmly. The size entry is marked missing in some rows and otherwise reads once, few, many or a size class.

TRBJ2-1 | NA | TRBV6-2/TRBV6-3 | once | TGTGCCAGCAGGGCAGGGGTCATCCATGAGCAGTTCTTC | CASRAGVIHEQFF
TRBJ2-5 | NA | TRBV7-9 | few | TGTGCCAGCAGTTCCCTACAGGATGTCCAGTACTTC | CASSSLQDVQYF
TRBJ2-1 | TRBD2 | TRBV4-3 | NA | TGCGCCAGCAGCCAAGTGGGACTATTCAATGAGCAGTTCTTC | CASSQVGLFNEQFF
TRBJ2-7 | NA | TRBV5-1 | NA | TGCGCCAGCAGCCCCCCCAGTCGAGGGGCTTACTACGAGCAGTACTTC | CASSPPSRGAYYEQYF
TRBJ1-4 | NA | TRBV10-3 | few | TGTGCCATCAGTGCTGACCAGATTGGGGAAAAACTGTTTTTT | CAISADQIGEKLFF
TRBJ2-1 | TRBD2 | TRBV7-9 | NA | TGTGCCAGCAGCGGGCAGGGACTAGCGGGAGGTTACAATGAGCAGTTCTTC | CASSGQGLAGGYNEQFF
TRBJ1-4 | NA | TRBV20-1 | NA | TGCAGTGCTAGGTCGCAGACAAATGAAAAACTGTTTTTT | CSARSQTNEKLFF
TRBJ2-7 | NA | TRBV6-2/TRBV6-3 | NA | TGTGCCGGCAGGGAGACGTCGAAGCAGTACTTC | CAGRETSKQYF
TRBJ2-7 | NA | TRBV6-5 | NA | TGTGCCAGCAGTACCAAACAGAGTACCTACGAGCAGTACTTC | CASSTKQSTYEQYF
TRBJ2-4 | NA | TRBV4-2 | few | TGTGCCAGCAGCCAAGAGGAGCTAGCCAAAAACATTCAGTACTTC | CASSQEELAKNIQYF
TRBJ2-7 | TRBD1 | TRBV28 | NA | TGTGCCAGCAGTTTTCTAGGGGACAGCCTCTACGAGCAGTACTTC | CASSFLGDSLYEQYF
TRBJ2-5 | TRBD1 | TRBV6-5 | NA | TGTGCCAGCAACCACCGGGACAGGGGGCAAGAGACCCAGTACTTC | CASNHRDRGQETQYF
TRBJ1-5 | NA | TRBV29-1 | NA | TGCAGCGTTACAGGGTTTGGACAGCCCCAGCATTTT | CSVTGFGQPQHF
TRBJ2-7 | TRBD1 | TRBV7-9 | few | TGTGCCAGCAGCTCCGGGGACAGACGATCCTACGAGCAGTACTTC | CASSSGDRRSYEQYF
TRBJ1-2 | NA | TRBV9 | NA | TGTGCCAGCTATTCAGTGGGTACCGACTATGGCTACACCTTC | CASYSVGTDYGYTF
TRBJ2-5 | TRBD2 | TRBV20-1 | once | TGCAGCCTGACTAGCGGGCTTTTTATTGAGCAGCTCTTC | CSLTSGLFIEQLF
TRBJ2-3 | TRBD2 | TRBV24-1 | once | TGTGCCACCAGTGAAACAACTAGCGGCCCACAAAATACGCAGTATTTT | CATSETTSGPQNTQYF
TRBJ1-2 | TRBD1 | TRBV27 | few | TGTGCCAGCAGCTGGACAGGGAACTATGGCTACACCTTC | CASSWTGNYGYTF
TRBJ2-4 | NA | TRBV7-9 | NA | TGTGCCAGCAGCTTATTGGAAGAGGGTGCCAAAAACATTCAGTACTTC | CASSLLEEGAKNIQYF
TRBJ2-1 | NA | TRBV5-1 | few | TGCGCCAGCAGCTTGGAGGGCGGGGTACACAATGAGCAGTTCTTC | CASSLEGGVHNEQFF
TRBJ2-7 | TRBD2 | TRBV5-1 | few | TGCGCCAGCAGCTTGGAGCGGGGGGCCGCCTACGAGCAGTACTTC | CASSLERGAAYEQYF
TRBJ2-1 | NA | TRBV21-1 | few | TGTGCCAGCAGGAAAGACGGTAATGAGCAGTTCTTC | CASRKDGNEQFF
TRBJ2-7 | NA | TRBV10-3 | NA | TGTGCCATCAACGGACGGTCGTCTAACGAGCAGTACTTC | CAINGRSSNEQYF
TRBJ2-3 | NA | TRBV5-1 | once | TGCGCCAGCAGCCCCCGACGGATAAGCACAGATACGCAGTATTTT | CASSPRRISTDTQYF
TRBJ2-5 | NA | TRBV4-3 | few | TGCGCCAGCAGCCAAGATCTTGTGCAATCCCAAGAGACCCAGTACTTC | CASSQDLVQSQETQYF
TRBJ1-2 | NA | TRBV29-1 | NA | TGCAGCGTTGTACGGGGGGCCGACTATGGCTACACCTTC | CSVVRGADYGYTF
TRBJ2-7 | TRBD2 | TRBV4-3 | NA | TGCGCCAGCAGCCAATTAGCGGGGGGGAGCGAGCAGTACTTC | CASSQLAGGSEQYF
TRBJ2-6 | NA | TRBV2 | few | TGTGCCAGCAAGACACGAGAGGGCAGGGTAGTTGGGGCCAACGTCCTGACTTTC | CASKTREGRVVGANVLTF
TRBJ1-4 | TRBD1 | TRBV13 | few | TGTGCCAGCAGCGTTGGACAGGGGTCTAATGAAAAACTGTTTTTT | CASSVGQGSNEKLFF
TRBJ2-7 | NA | TRBV9 | few | TGTGCCAGCAACCGGGGACTGTCCGGCGACGAGCAGTACTTC | CASNRGLSGDEQYF
TRBJ1-2 | NA | TRBV20-1 | NA | TGCAGTGCTCCAGGCTTCTATGGCTACACCTTC | CSAPGFYGYTF